This T cell receptor (beta chain) emerged from a study of OX40 agonist ivuxolimab in advanced cancers. The data were produced by immunoSEQ multiplex PCR, yet TCRdb's version contains in-frame clones alone and is incomplete. The table includes roughly 100,000 clones, 90% detected once. The CDR3 runs 15 residues. J was trimmed by 3 bases and V by 0 bases; bases with no gene match: 4. Germline values: CDR1 SGDLS, CDR2 YYNGEE. Sequenced material: CD4+ or CD8+ T cells sorted from blood, taken in a trial of the OX40 agonist ivuxolimab. This chain connects TRBV9 to TRBJ1-2; 8 bases are shared with TRBD1. The receptor was derived from an adult with an advanced solid tumor such as melanoma, head and neck, liver or kidney cancer. Here the CDR3 DNA reads TGTGCCAGCAGCGTAGAAGGACAGGGCTACTATGGCTACACCTTC. This gives the protein CASSVEGQGYYGYTF. Together with reference TRBV9 and TRBJ1-2, the CDR3 gives the full variable domain: DSGVTQTPKHLITATGQRVTLRCSPRSGDLSVYWYQQSLDQGLQFLIQYYNGEERAKGNILERFSAQQFPDLHSELNLSSLELGDSALYFCASSVEGQGYYGYTFGSGTRLTVV.